This TCR beta chain was found in a study of ipilimumab plus nivolumab after autologous stem cell transplantation. Study-wide background: The DLBCL group included primary refractory and relapsed cases.

Patients got ipilimumab 1 mg/kg beginning 14 to 28 days post-transplant. The assay was immunoSEQ multiplex PCR, and TCRdb's table has in-frame clones only and misses some. The sample yields 15,000 to 20,000 clones, over 60% seen once. Trimming removed 0 bases from V and 2 bases from J, with 6 bases in between. Germline V gene lookup returns CDR1 MNHEY and CDR2 SVGAGI. The CDR3 sequence is 14 residues long. Comments on this clone: Its antigen is as yet unknown.

General observations from the study: Per the authors, repertoire, Treg and microbiota data justify further study.

Sequences were derived from PBMCs, sampled in a trial of ipilimumab plus nivolumab as post-transplant consolidation. The genes are TRBV6-5 and TRBJ2-3; D not resolved. The origin of this receptor is a male donor with diffuse large B-cell lymphoma. CDR3 coding DNA: TGTGCCAGCAGTTACTCGCCAAACACAGATACGCAGTATTTT. It is translated as CASSYSPNTDTQYF.